Following are 23 T cell receptor beta chains from one sample sequenced in a study of regulatory T cells in long-lasting Graves disease. Arm-PCR of CDR3 regions and iRepertoire HTBI primers were used to build TCR beta libraries. In TCRdb, the multiplex PCR reads were re-called with MiXCR into one record per CDR3 protein. The table shows about 450,000 distinct CDR3 sequences, with 13% to 15% occurring only once. This sample's time point: newly diagnosed GD, antithyroid drugs for less than 3 months. The TCR library was made from RNA extracted from PBMCs. The sample was also linked to a second study, of T cells in Graves' hyperthyroidism and ophthalmopathy.

Specimen: peripheral blood mononuclear cells (PBMCs), collected at new diagnosis, from a patient treated with antithyroid drugs. The receptors stem from a woman between 45 and 65 years old with Graves disease.

This clonotype was found many times. The J gene is TRBJ2-7, the V gene TRBV5-5, with D possibly matching TRBD2 (6 bases). The CDR3 is 14 amino acids. Germline V gives CDR1 SGHKS, CDR2 YYEKEE (reference sequence). Trimming stripped 5 bases from V and 4 bases from J, with 16 bases between. CDR3 DNA sequence: TGTGCCAGCAGTTACGGACGGGAGTCGTACGAGCAGTACTTC. Protein: CASSYGRESYEQYF.

Only one count was recorded for this clonotype. A clone one base away is much larger, so this may be a read error. The chain links TRBV7-9 to TRBJ2-3; D possibly corresponds to TRBD2 (6 bases). V lost 5 bases, J lost 0 bases, and 15 bases lay in between. This CDR3 is built from 16 residues. Germline values: CDR1 SEHNR, CDR2 FQNEAQ (reference sequence). The CDR3 reads CASSLRGIASTDTQYF. The DNA for the CDR3 is TGTGCCAGCAGCCTCCGGGGGATAGCTAGCACAGATACGCAGTATTTT. Variable domain in full (rest from reference TRBV7-9 and TRBJ2-3): DTGVSQNPRHKITKRGQNVTFRCDPISEHNRLYWYRQTLGQGPEFLTYFQNEAQLEKSRLLSDRFSAERPKGSFSTLEIQRTEQGDSAMYLCASSLRGIASTDTQYFGPGTRLTVL.

At least ten counts were recorded for this clonotype. This chain links TRBV27 with TRBJ2-2, with D perhaps matching TRBD1 (5 bases). Trimming left V 2 bases short and J 1 base short, with 11 bases between. The germline CDR1 and CDR2 sequences are MNHEY and SMNVEV (reference sequence). The CDR3 spans 16 residues. CDR3: CASSLQGGRNTGELFF. For the CDR3, the DNA is TGTGCCAGCAGTTTACAGGGCGGTAGGAACACCGGGGAGCTGTTTTTT.

This clonotype was counted between two and nine times. The rearrangement joins TRBV18 to TRBJ1-1; 7 bases map to TRBD1. The germline CDR1 and CDR2 sequences are KGHSH and LQKENI. The J segment lost 5 bases and the V segment lost 3 bases, leaving 9 bases of the junction unmatched. This CDR3 has 15 amino acids. CDR3 bases: TGTGCCAGCTCACCCGCCCAGGGGGGGGGGACTGAAGCTTTCTTT. Translation: CASSPAQGGGTEAFF.

The V gene is TRBV10-3, the J gene TRBJ2-1; 14 positions match TRBD2. V lost 4 bases to trimming and J lost 5 bases; unmatched junction nucleotides: 4. Looked up from germline, CDR1 is ENHRY and CDR2 is SYGVKD. The CDR3 totals 16 residues. The CDR3: CAISGPGLAGDNEQFF. CDR3 in DNA: TGTGCCATCAGTGGCCCGGGACTAGCGGGGGACAATGAGCAGTTCTTC.

Of note for this clonotype: A much larger clone sits a single nucleotide away, making a read error possible. This chain uses TRBV6-1 with TRBJ2-5, with 9 bases lining up with TRBD2. The germline V gene encodes CDR1 MNHNS and CDR2 SASEGT. CDR3 length: 15 residues. The junction had 14 bases not matched to a gene; V was cut back by 8 bases and J by 7 bases. The chain's CDR3 is CASDPSGNSLGTQYF. CDR3 DNA sequence: TGTGCCAGCGACCCTAGCGGGAATTCACTCGGGACCCAGTACTTC.

The genes are TRBV6-2 or TRBV6-3 and TRBJ2-3, with 7 bases lining up with TRBD2. The CDR3 sequence is 16 residues long. CDR1 and CDR2 from the germline V gene are MNHEY and SVGEGT. Losses at the gene ends were 2 bases for V and 3 bases for J; bases not matched to a gene: 8. The CDR3 DNA is TGTGCCAGCAGTTACGAGGGCGGGAGAGGGACAGATACGCAGTATTTT. Its translation is CASSYEGGRGTDTQYF.

This clonotype was seen only a few times. The chain joins TRBV7-2 to TRBJ2-7; D is perhaps TRBD2 (5 bases). The CDR3 spans 14 residues. V was trimmed by 2 bases and J by 3 bases, leaving 11 bases between them. Germline V gene sequence: CDR1 SGHTA, CDR2 FQGNSA. The CDR3 spells CASSLTGWDYEQYF. CDR3 coding DNA: TGTGCCAGCAGCTTAACGGGATGGGACTACGAGCAGTACTTC.

This clonotype was seen many times. The junction departs from germline at one end; a sequencing error may be responsible. The chain recombines TRBV9 with TRBJ2-3, with 8 nucleotides matching TRBD2. The CDR3 is 14 amino acids. The germline CDR1 and CDR2 sequences are SGDLS and YYNGEE. The CDR3 loop reads CASSVSGSTDTQYF. In DNA, the CDR3 is TGCGCCAGCAGTGTCAGCGGGAGTACAGATACGCAGTATTTT.

In this sample, this clonotype turned up many times. The chain combines TRBV4-1 with TRBJ1-5; D unresolved. This CDR3 spans 15 amino acids. Looked up from germline, CDR1 is MGHRA and CDR2 is YSYEKL. V was cut by 2 bases and J by 0 bases, with 8 bases left in between. The CDR3 DNA is TGCGCCAGCAGCCAATTCGGGGATAGCAATCAGCCCCAGCATTTT. This gives the protein CASSQFGDSNQPQHF.

This clonotype was detected many times. The CDR3: CSARSPGHSPYEQYF. In DNA, the CDR3 is TGCAGTGCTAGATCGCCGGGACATTCGCCTTACGAGCAGTACTTC. The chain recombines TRBV20-1 with TRBJ2-7; tentative D call: TRBD1 (6 bases). This CDR3 is built from 15 residues. With 2 bases removed from V and 4 bases from J, the gap between germline ends came to 18 bases. Per germline, CDR1 DFQATT and CDR2 SNEGSKA (reference sequence).

The rearrangement links TRBV5-1 to TRBJ2-5; D possibly corresponds to TRBD2 (6 bases). Trimming stripped 0 bases from V and 3 bases from J, with 12 bases between. Germline CDR1 SGHRS, CDR2 YFSETQ. The CDR3 loop spans 15 amino acids. CDR3 in DNA: TGCGCCAGCAGCTTGGTCTCCGGGAGAGAAGAGACCCAGTACTTC. This sequence encodes CASSLVSGREETQYF.

This clonotype occurred a few times. The chain has TRBV5-1 and TRBJ2-7; the D gene is possibly TRBD1 (6 bases). V lost 0 bases and J lost 4, with 14 bases in between. The germline gives CDR1 SGHRS, CDR2 YFSETQ. The CDR3 totals 15 residues. DNA of the CDR3: TGCGCCAGCAGCTTGGAGGCAGGGGTCCTTTACGAGCAGTACTTC. Its translation is CASSLEAGVLYEQYF.

This clonotype has a handful of counts. This sequence joins TRBV28 and TRBJ2-1; either TRBD1 or TRBD2 may fit D (5 bases each). CDR3 size: 10 residues. V lost 11 bases and J 14 bases, leaving 16 bases between the germline ends. Germline CDR1 is MDHEN and CDR2 is SYDVKM. The CDR3 coding sequence is TGTGCCTCCGGGGACGGGGAAGAGTTCTTC. Amino acid sequence: CASGDGEEFF.

This chain connects TRBV27 to TRBJ2-3; 9 bases line up with TRBD1. CDR3 length equals 15 residues. The germline V gene encodes CDR1 MNHEY and CDR2 SMNVEV (reference sequence). With 6 bases clipped from V and 3 bases from J, the junction kept 7 bases outside the gene matches. This CDR3 reads CASSQPGTGTDTQYF. As DNA, the CDR3 is TGTGCCAGCAGCCAGCCCGGGACAGGGACAGATACGCAGTATTTT.

There are many counts of this clonotype. The chain is built from TRBV7-2 and TRBJ2-5; 8 nucleotides agree with TRBD2. Germline CDR1 reads SGHTA; CDR2 reads FQGNSA. The V segment lost 4 bases and the J segment 5 bases; nucleotides outside the gene matches: 9. CDR3 size: 15 residues. This chain's CDR3 is CASSSRTSPRETQYF. CDR3 bases: TGTGCCAGCAGCTCCCGGACTAGCCCACGGGAGACCCAGTACTTC.

This clonotype has ten or more counts. J is TRBJ2-1 and V is TRBV7-6; the D gene is possibly TRBD2 (6 bases). Trimming removed 5 bases at V and 5 bases at J, with 16 bases between. Germline CDR1 SGHVS, CDR2 FNYEAQ. The length of the CDR3 is 15 residues. The CDR3 spells CASSPWPGDHNEQFF. The CDR3 bases are TGTGCCAGCAGCCCATGGCCGGGAGACCACAATGAGCAGTTCTTC.

This clonotype was detected many times. This chain uses TRBV4-1 with TRBJ2-5; possible D gene TRBD2, 7 bases. This CDR3 spans 17 amino acids. The V end lost 0 bases, the J end lost 0 bases, and 14 bases lay between the germline ends. The germline V gene encodes CDR1 MGHRA and CDR2 YSYEKL. Here the CDR3 DNA reads TGCGCCAGCAGCCAAGAGGGGGGGGCCTACTACCAAGAGACCCAGTACTTC. Translating it yields CASSQEGGAYYQETQYF.

This clonotype was detected only a few times. The CDR3 DNA reads as TGTGCCAGCAGCTTGGGGGGGCTAGGCAATGAGCAGTTCTTC. Encoded protein: CASSLGGLGNEQFF. The gene calls are TRBV5-5 and TRBJ2-1, with D maybe TRBD1 (6 bases). The CDR3 loop spans 14 amino acids. Per germline, CDR1 SGHKS and CDR2 YYEKEE (reference sequence). The ends were cut back, 0 bases at V and 6 bases at J, with 10 bases in the middle.

This clonotype has at least ten counts. V and J are TRBV11-1 and TRBJ1-1; 7 nucleotides agree with TRBD1. This CDR3 comprises 14 residues. The V gene end was trimmed by 7 bases and the J gene end by 0 bases; junction bases not matched to a gene: 5. Germline CDR1 SGHAT, CDR2 FQDESV (reference sequence). CDR3 sequence: CASTRDRMNTEAFF. DNA of the CDR3: TGTGCCAGCACCCGGGACAGAATGAACACTGAAGCTTTCTTT.

Turning to this clonotype: A much more abundant neighbour one base away suggests this may be a read error. Because the CDR3 is missing its conserved closing phenylalanine or tryptophan, this is likely a read error. The J gene is TRBJ2-3, the V gene TRBV30, with D possibly TRBD2 on 5 matching bases. From germline, CDR1 is GTSNPN and CDR2 SVGIG (reference sequence). The CDR3 is 13 residues long. The CDR3 sequence is CAATTLRTDTQYL. The CDR3 DNA reads as TGTGCTGCGACTACCCTTCGCACAGATACGCAGTATCTT.

This clonotype was recorded many times. This sequence joins TRBV6-5 and TRBJ2-7; D unresolved. The CDR3 extends over 16 amino acids. Trimming took off 0 bases at V and 2 bases at J, with 14 bases between the two ends. Germline loops: CDR1 MNHEY, CDR2 SVGAGI. CDR3 in amino acids: CASSYSKRRLTYEQYF. In DNA form, the CDR3 reads TGTGCCAGCAGTTACTCGAAACGGCGTTTAACCTACGAGCAGTACTTC.

This clonotype was recorded many times. This chain uses TRBV4-1 with TRBJ1-5, with D hard to call. The ends were cut back, 1 base at V and 6 bases at J, with 10 bases in the middle. In germline, CDR1 is MGHRA, CDR2 YSYEKL. CDR3 length: 14 amino acids. The CDR3 sequence is CASSQGNPSQPQHF. In DNA form, the CDR3 reads TGCGCCAGCAGCCAAGGAAACCCGAGTCAGCCCCAGCATTTT.